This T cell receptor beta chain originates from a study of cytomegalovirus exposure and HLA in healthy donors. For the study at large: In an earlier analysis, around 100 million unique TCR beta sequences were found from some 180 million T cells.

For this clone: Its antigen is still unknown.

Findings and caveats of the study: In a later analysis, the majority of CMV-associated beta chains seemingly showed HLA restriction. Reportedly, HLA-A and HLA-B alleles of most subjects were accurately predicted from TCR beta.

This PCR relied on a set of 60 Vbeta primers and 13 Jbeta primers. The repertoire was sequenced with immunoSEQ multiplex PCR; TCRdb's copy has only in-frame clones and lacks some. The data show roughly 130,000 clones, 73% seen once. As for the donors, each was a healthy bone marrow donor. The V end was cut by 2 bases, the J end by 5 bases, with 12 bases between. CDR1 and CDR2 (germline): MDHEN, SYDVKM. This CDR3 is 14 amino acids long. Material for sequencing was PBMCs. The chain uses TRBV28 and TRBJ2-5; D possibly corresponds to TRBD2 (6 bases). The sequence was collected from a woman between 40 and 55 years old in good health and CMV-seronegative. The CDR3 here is CASSLGAGRETQYF. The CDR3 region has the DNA TGTGCCAGCAGTTTAGGCGCGGGGCGGGAGACCCAGTACTTC.